One sample yielded the 19 T cell receptor beta chains listed below, sequenced in a study of cytomegalovirus exposure and HLA in healthy donors. Amplification used 60 Vbeta primers and 13 Jbeta primers. Repertoires were generated with immunoSEQ multiplex PCR, while TCRdb's copy carries only in-frame clones and drops some. Among about 160,000 clones listed, just over 75% were seen once. Input material: PBMCs. Source of these receptors: a middle-aged man in good health and CMV-seronegative.

V usage is TRBV5-1 and J usage is TRBJ2-7; the match to TRBD2 covers 7 bases. CDR1 and CDR2 (germline): SGHRS, YFSETQ. Trimming took 1 base from V and 1 from J; bases not matched to a gene: 5. CDR3 length: 15 amino acids. Here the CDR3 reads CASSLYGEGSYEQYF. The CDR3 DNA sequence: TGCGCCAGCAGCTTGTACGGGGAGGGTTCCTACGAGCAGTACTTC.

This sequence joins TRBV18 and TRBJ2-3; D unclear. V was pared by 2 bases and J by 2 bases, with 8 bases between. Looked up from germline, CDR1 is KGHSH and CDR2 is LQKENI. This CDR3 region has 14 residues. The DNA for the CDR3 is TGTGCCAGCTCACCAGTAACTACCACAGATACGCAGTATTTT. It codes for CASSPVTTTDTQYF.

J is TRBJ2-5 and V is TRBV18; D gene uncertain. Germline V gene sequence: CDR1 KGHSH, CDR2 LQKENI. V lost 3 bases, J lost 4 bases, and 12 bases lay in between. This CDR3 is 14 amino acids long. The CDR3: CASSPGSQGETQYF. In DNA form, the CDR3 reads TGTGCCAGCTCACCCGGGTCCCAAGGAGAGACCCAGTACTTC.

The V and J genes are TRBV9 and TRBJ2-2; TRBD1 aligns across 7 bases. The CDR3 length is 17 residues. Germline V CDR1 and CDR2: SGDLS, YYNGEE. V trimming: 3 bases; J trimming: 2 bases; junction bases outside the gene matches: 10. In nucleotides, the CDR3 is TGTGCCAGCAGCGCTTTCCCTTGGGACAGCAACACCGGGGAGCTGTTTTTT. Amino acid sequence: CASSAFPWDSNTGELFF.

The CDR3 loop reads CASSGPGQGASEAFF. CDR3 bases: TGTGCCAGCAGTGGTCCGGGACAGGGGGCGTCCGAAGCTTTCTTT. The V and J genes are TRBV25-1 and TRBJ1-1, with 12 bases lining up with TRBD1. The CDR3 length is 15 residues. Losses at the gene ends were 4 bases for V and 8 bases for J; bases not matched to a gene: 8. Germline assignment: CDR1 MGHDK and CDR2 SYGVNS.

V gene TRBV7-2 combines with J gene TRBJ2-7; TRBD2 matches at 14 bases. The V gene end was trimmed by 5 bases and the J gene end by 3 bases; junction bases not matched to a gene: 6. This CDR3 region has 16 residues. Germline loops: CDR1 SGHTA, CDR2 FQGNSA. The CDR3 is CASSMGLAGAGYEQYV. CDR3 in DNA: TGTGCCAGCAGCATGGGACTAGCGGGAGCAGGCTACGAGCAGTACGTC.

The chain joins TRBV29-1 to TRBJ1-4; a possible D gene is TRBD1 (5 bases). Per the germline V gene, CDR1 is SQVTM and CDR2 is ANQGSEA. The CDR3 consists of 14 residues. V lost 5 bases, J lost 0 bases, and 10 bases lay in between. Here the CDR3 reads CSVRTGPTNEKLFF. In DNA form, the CDR3 reads TGCAGCGTTCGAACAGGCCCAACTAATGAAAAACTGTTTTTT.

This clone came up a few times. The chain links TRBV6-6 to TRBJ2-5; 7 nucleotides line up with TRBD2. V was pared by 7 bases and J by 11 bases, with 16 bases of the junction left unmatched. CDR1 and CDR2 (germline): MNHNY, SVGAGI (reference sequence). This CDR3 is built from 14 residues. CDR3 sequence: CASTLSPGRGEQYF. Written as DNA, the CDR3 is TGTGCCAGCACCCTCTCCCCAGGGAGGGGAGAGCAGTACTTC.

V gene TRBV10-3 combines with J gene TRBJ1-1; the D gene is possibly TRBD1 (6 bases). Trimming removed 4 bases at V and 1 base at J, with 7 bases between. CDR3 length: 13 amino acids. The germline V gene has CDR1 ENHRY and CDR2 SYGVKD. The CDR3, as DNA: TGTGCCATCAGTGCACAGGGGAACACTGAAGCTTTCTTT. Translation: CAISAQGNTEAFF.

Concerning this clone itself: The junction does not match germline at one end; this may be a read error. The chain uses TRBV7-9 and TRBJ2-5; perhaps TRBD2 as D (6 bases). CDR3 length: 15 amino acids. From germline, CDR1 is SEHNR and CDR2 FQNEAQ (reference sequence). The CDR3 loop reads CSSSLVGGARETQYF. The CDR3 DNA follows: TGTTCCAGCAGCTTAGTAGGAGGGGCGAGGGAGACCCAGTACTTC.

The chain carries TRBV5-6 and TRBJ1-4; 8 bases fit TRBD1. With V trimmed by 4 bases and J by 4 bases, 3 bases remained unmatched. This CDR3 comprises 14 residues. Germline V lookup: CDR1 SGHDT, CDR2 YYEEEE. Here the CDR3 reads CASSRTGINEKLFF. Here the CDR3 DNA reads TGTGCCAGCAGCAGGACAGGGATTAATGAAAAACTGTTTTTT.

This clone turned up a few times. The chain recombines TRBV9 with TRBJ2-7, with D tentatively TRBD2 (6 bases). The CDR3 runs 16 residues. The V gene's germline CDR1 is SGDLS and CDR2 YYNGEE. Trimming left V 0 bases short and J 7 bases short, with 20 bases between. CDR3 nucleotides: TGTGCCAGCAGCGTAGGTCCGGGGGACCCCTCTCTAGAGCAGTACTTC. Its protein is CASSVGPGDPSLEQYF.

J is TRBJ2-3 and V is TRBV4-2; TRBD2 agrees at 7 bases. Germline V CDR1 and CDR2: LGHNA, YNFKEQ. The length of the CDR3 is 16 residues. V lost 0 bases, J lost 4 bases, and 7 bases stayed unmatched. CDR3 in DNA: TGTGCCAGCAGCCAAGATATGGCGGGAGTACCAGATACGCAGTATTTT. Its translation: CASSQDMAGVPDTQYF.

V is TRBV28 and J is TRBJ2-2, with D unresolved. The CDR3 runs 15 residues. Trimming removed 2 bases at V and 0 bases at J, with 7 bases between. The germline V gene encodes CDR1 MDHEN and CDR2 SYDVKM. The DNA for the CDR3 is TGTGCCAGCAGTTTACATCCCCCGAACACCGGGGAGCTGTTTTTT. Residues: CASSLHPPNTGELFF.

This clone was recorded a few times. This chain uses TRBV11-3 with TRBJ1-1; D gene unclear. The CDR3 sequence is 13 residues long. Trimming removed 4 bases from V and 3 bases from J, with 9 bases in between. Germline CDR1 SGHNT, CDR2 YENEEA. The CDR3 DNA is TGTGCCAGCAGCTCCATGGCGGACACTGAAGCTTTCTTT. It encodes CASSSMADTEAFF.

The chain links TRBV5-1 to TRBJ2-4; 8 positions match TRBD2. The CDR3 has 15 amino acids. After removal of 0 bases from V and 5 bases from J, the junction contained 4 bases not matched to a gene. Per the germline V gene, CDR1 is SGHRS and CDR2 is YFSETQ. This CDR3 reads CASSLEAGAENIQYF. The CDR3, as DNA: TGCGCCAGCAGCTTGGAAGCGGGGGCAGAAAACATTCAGTACTTC.

The genes are TRBV5-1 and TRBJ2-1; 7 nucleotides line up with TRBD1. CDR3 size: 16 residues. CDR1 is SGHRS and CDR2 is YFSETQ in the germline V gene. Germline trimming cut 7 bases from V and 4 bases from J; bases unmatched to any gene: 14. The CDR3 DNA reads as TGCGCCAGCTCCCGGGATGGGACAGACCTTTACAATGAGCAGTTCTTC. Amino acid sequence: CASSRDGTDLYNEQFF.

V gene TRBV27 combines with J gene TRBJ2-7; D may be TRBD2 (6 bases). The CDR3 consists of 15 residues. Germline assignment: CDR1 MNHEY and CDR2 SMNVEV (reference sequence). Trimming removed 5 bases at V and 3 bases at J, with 17 bases between. CDR3 coding DNA: TGTGCCAGCAGTCCCCGCGATAATAGCGGCTACGAGCAGTACTTC. It is translated as CASSPRDNSGYEQYF.

Here the CDR3 DNA reads TGCGCCAGCAGGGACAGGGGGGAGGGCAATCAGCCCCAGCATTTT. Its translation is CASRDRGEGNQPQHF. This chain joins TRBV10-2 and TRBJ1-5; 10 nucleotides align to TRBD1. The CDR3 covers 15 residues. CDR1 and CDR2 (germline): WSHSY, SAAADI. V lost 6 bases, J lost 2 bases, and 4 bases stayed unmatched.